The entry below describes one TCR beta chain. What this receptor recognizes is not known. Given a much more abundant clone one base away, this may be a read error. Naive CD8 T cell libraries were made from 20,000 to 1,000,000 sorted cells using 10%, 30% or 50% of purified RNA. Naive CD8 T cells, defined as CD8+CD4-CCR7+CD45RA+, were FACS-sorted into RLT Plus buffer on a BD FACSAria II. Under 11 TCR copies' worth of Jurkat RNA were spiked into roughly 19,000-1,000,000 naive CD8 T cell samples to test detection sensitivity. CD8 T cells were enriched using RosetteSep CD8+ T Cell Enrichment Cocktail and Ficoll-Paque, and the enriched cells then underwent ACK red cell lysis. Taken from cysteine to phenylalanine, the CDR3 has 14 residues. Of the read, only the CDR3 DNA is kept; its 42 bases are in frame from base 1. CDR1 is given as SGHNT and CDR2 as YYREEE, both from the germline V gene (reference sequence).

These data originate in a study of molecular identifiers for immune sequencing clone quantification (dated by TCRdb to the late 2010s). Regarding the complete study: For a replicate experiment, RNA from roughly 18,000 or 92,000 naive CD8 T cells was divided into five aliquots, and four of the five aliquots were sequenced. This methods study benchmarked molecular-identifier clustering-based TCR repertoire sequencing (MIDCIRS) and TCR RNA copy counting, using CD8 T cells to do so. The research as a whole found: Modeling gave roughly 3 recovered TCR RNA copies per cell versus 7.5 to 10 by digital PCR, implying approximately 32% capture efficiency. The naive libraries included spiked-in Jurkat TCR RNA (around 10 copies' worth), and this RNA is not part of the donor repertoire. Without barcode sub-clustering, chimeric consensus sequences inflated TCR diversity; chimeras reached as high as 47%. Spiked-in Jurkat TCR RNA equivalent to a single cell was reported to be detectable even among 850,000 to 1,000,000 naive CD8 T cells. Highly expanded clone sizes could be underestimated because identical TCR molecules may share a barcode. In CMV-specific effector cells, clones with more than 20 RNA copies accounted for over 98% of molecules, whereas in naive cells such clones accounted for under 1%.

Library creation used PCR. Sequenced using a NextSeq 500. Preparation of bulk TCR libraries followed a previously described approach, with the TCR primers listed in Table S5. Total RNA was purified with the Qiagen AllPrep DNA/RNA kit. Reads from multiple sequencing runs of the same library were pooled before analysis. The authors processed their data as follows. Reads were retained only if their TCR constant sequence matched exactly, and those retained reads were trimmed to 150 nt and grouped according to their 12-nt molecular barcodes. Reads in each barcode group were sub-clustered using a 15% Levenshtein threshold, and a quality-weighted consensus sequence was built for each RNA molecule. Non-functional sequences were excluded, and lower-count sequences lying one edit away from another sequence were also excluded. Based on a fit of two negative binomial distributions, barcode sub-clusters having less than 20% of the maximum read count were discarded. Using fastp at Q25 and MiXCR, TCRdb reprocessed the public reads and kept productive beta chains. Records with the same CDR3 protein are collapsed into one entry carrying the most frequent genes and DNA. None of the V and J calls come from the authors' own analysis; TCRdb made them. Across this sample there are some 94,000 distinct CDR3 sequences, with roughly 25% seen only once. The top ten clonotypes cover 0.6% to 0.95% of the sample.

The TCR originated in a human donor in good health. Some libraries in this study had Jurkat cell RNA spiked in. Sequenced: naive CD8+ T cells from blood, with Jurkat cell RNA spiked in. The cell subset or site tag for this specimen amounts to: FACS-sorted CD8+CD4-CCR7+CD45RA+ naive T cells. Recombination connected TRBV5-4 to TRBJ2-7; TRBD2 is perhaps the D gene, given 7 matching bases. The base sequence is TGTGCCGGCAGCCCGGTTCGGGGGGCATACGAGCAGTACTTC. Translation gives CAGSPVRGAYEQYF.